This T cell receptor (beta chain) was documented in a study of blood T cell repertoires in COVID-19. For the study at large: The origin of the acute and convalescent COVID-19 samples was the United States, Italy and Spain.

This clone showed up just once. Germline V CDR1 and CDR2: MDHEN, SYDVKM. The CDR3 contains 11 residues. Trimming at V came to 8 bases and at J to 13 bases, leaving 7 bases not matched to a gene. The method was immunoSEQ multiplex PCR; TCRdb's version includes in-frame clones alone and lacks a portion of them. Among 150,000 to 200,000 clones, roughly 88% were seen once, and the ten largest hold about 4%. The sample taken for sequencing was peripheral blood. This rearrangement joins TRBV28 to TRBJ2-1, with TRBD2 matching over 8 bases. This receptor was taken from a woman in her twenties or thirties with acute or convalescent COVID-19. The CDR3 reads CASLGRTSQFF. The CDR3 bases are TGTGCCAGCCTAGGTCGGACTAGCCAGTTCTTC.